This TCR beta chain was retrieved from a study of control samples from healthy donors and cancer patients. The germline V gene has CDR1 KGHSH and CDR2 LQKENI. The CDR3 is 13 amino acids. V lost 3 bases and J lost 0, with 5 bases in between. Sample share makes this clone medium-sized. This sample includes further DNA sequences coding for the same CDR3. Profiled with immunoSEQ multiplex PCR; TCRdb holds only in-frame clones, not every one. Here the sample spans about 84,000 clones, 90% to 95% being singletons. This receptor was obtained from a man aged 30 to 45 in good health. V is TRBV18 and J is TRBJ1-1; D ambiguous. Material: blood. Here the CDR3 DNA reads TGTGCCAGCTCACCCACAATGAACACTGAAGCTTTCTTT. Translating gives CASSPTMNTEAFF.